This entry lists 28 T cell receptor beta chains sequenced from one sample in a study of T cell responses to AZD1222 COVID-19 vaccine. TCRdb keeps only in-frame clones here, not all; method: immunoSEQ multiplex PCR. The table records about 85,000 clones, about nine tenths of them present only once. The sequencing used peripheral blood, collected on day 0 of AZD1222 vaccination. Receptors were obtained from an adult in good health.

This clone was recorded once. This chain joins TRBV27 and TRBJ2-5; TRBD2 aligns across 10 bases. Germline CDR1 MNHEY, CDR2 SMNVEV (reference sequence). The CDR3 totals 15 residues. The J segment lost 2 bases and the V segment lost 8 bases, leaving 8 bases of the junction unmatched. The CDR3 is CASRYGGLAQETQYF. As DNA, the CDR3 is TGTGCCAGCCGTTATGGGGGACTAGCGCAAGAGACCCAGTACTTC.

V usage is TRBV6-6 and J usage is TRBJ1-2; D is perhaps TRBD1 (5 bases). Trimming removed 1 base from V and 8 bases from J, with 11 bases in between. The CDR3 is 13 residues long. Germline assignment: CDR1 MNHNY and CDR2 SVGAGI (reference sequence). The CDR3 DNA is TGTGCCAGCAGTTACTTCGGGGCGGGCGGCTACACCTTC. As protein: CASSYFGAGGYTF.

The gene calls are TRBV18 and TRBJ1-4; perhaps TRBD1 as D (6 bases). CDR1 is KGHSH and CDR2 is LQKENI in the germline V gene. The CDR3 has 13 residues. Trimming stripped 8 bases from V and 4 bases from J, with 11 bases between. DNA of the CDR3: TGTGCCAGCGTACAGGGAATTAATGAAAAACTGTTTTTT. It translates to CASVQGINEKLFF.

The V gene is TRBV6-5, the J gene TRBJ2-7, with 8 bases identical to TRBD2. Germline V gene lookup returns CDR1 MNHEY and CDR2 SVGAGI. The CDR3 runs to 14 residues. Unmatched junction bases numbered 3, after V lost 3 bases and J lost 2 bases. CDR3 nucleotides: TGTGCCAGCAGTTATTCGCGGGGGGCCTACGAGCAGTACTTC. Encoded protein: CASSYSRGAYEQYF.

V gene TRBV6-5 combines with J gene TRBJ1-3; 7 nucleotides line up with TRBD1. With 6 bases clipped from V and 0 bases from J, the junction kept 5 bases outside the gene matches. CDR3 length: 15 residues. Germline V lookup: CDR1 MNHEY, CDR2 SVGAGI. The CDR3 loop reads CASRPTGRSGNTIYF. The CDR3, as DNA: TGTGCCAGCAGGCCGACAGGGCGCTCTGGAAACACCATATATTTT.

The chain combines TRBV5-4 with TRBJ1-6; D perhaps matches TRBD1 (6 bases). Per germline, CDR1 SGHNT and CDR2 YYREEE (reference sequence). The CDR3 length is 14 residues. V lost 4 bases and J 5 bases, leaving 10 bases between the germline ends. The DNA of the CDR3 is TGTGCCAGCAGCCTACGGACAGATAATTCACCCCTCCACTTT. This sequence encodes CASSLRTDNSPLHF.

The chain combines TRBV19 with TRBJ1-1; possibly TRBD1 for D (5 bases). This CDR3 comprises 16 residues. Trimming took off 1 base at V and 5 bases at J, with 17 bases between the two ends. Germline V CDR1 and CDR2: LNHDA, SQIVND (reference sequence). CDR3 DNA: TGTGCCAGTAGTATAGGAGGGGTAGCAGGGCAGACTGAAGCTTTCTTT. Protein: CASSIGGVAGQTEAFF.

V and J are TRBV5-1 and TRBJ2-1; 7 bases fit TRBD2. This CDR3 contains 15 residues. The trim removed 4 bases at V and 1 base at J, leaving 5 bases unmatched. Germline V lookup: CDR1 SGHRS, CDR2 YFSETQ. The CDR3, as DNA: TGCGCCAGCAGCCAAGGACTAGTTTCCTACAATGAGCAGTTCTTC. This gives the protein CASSQGLVSYNEQFF.

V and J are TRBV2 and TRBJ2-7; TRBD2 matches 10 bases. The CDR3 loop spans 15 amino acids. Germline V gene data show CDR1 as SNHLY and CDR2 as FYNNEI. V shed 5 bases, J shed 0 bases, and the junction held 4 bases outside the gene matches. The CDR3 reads CASSRAGGPSYEQYF. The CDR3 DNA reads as TGTGCCAGCAGTCGAGCGGGAGGGCCCTCCTACGAGCAGTACTTC. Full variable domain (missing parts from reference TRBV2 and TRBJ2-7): EPEVTQTPSHQVTQMGQEVILRCVPISNHLYFYWYRQILGQKVEFLVSFYNNEISEKSEIFDDQFSVERPDGSNFTLKIRSTKLEDSAMYFCASSRAGGPSYEQYFGPGTRLTVT.

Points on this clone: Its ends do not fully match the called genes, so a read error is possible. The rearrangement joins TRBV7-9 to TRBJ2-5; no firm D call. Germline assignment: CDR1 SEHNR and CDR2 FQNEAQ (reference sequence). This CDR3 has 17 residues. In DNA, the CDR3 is TGTGCCAGCAGCCCCCAAATGGGCCCTACTGACCAGGAGACCCAGTACTTC. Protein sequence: CASSPQMGPTDQETQYF.

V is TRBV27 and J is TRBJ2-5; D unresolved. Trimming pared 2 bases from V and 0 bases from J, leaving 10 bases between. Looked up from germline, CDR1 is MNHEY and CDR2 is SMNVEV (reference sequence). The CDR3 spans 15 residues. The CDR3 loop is CASSLVGPYQETQYF. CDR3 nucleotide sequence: TGTGCCAGCAGTTTAGTGGGCCCGTACCAAGAGACCCAGTACTTC.

Here the CDR3 DNA reads TGTGCCTGGGTCTCCGGAGGAAACACCATATATTTT. This translates into CAWVSGGNTIYF. The chain carries TRBV30 and TRBJ1-3; no reliable D call. The CDR3 is made up of 12 amino acids. V was clipped by 5 bases and J by 4 bases, with 9 bases between them. Germline CDR1 GTSNPN, CDR2 SVGIG (reference sequence). The full variable domain, its missing parts supplied by reference TRBV30 and TRBJ1-3, is SQTIHQWPATLVQPVGSPLSLECTVEGTSNPNLYWYRQAAGRGLQLLFYSVGIGQISSEVPQNLSASRPQDRQFILSSKKLLLSDSGFYLCAWVSGGNTIYFGEGSWLTVV.

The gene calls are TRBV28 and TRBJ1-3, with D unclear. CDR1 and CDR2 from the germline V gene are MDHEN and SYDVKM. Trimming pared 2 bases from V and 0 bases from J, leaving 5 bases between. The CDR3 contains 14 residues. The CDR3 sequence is CASSLINSGNTIYF. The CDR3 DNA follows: TGTGCCAGCAGTTTAATCAACTCTGGAAACACCATATATTTT.

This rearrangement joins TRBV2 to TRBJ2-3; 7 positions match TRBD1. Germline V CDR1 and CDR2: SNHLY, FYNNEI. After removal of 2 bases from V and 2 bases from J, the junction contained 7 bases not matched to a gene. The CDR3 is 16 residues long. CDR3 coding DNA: TGTGCCAGCAGTGAATTGGGGACAGCCAACACAGATACGCAGTATTTT. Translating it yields CASSELGTANTDTQYF.

CDR3 in amino acids: CASSGLAGGPRETQYF. DNA of the CDR3: TGTGCCAGCAGTGGTCTAGCGGGAGGGCCTCGGGAGACCCAGTACTTC. The chain employs TRBV25-1 and TRBJ2-5, with 12 bases aligning to TRBD2. Germline CDR1 MGHDK, CDR2 SYGVNS. V was clipped by 4 bases and J by 5 bases; unmatched bases: 8. This CDR3 contains 16 residues.

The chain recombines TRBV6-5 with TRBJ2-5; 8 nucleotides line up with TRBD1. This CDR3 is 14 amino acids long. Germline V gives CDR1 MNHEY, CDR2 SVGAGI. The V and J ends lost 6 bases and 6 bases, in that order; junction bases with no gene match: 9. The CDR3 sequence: CASRGGDRSKTQYF. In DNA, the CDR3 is TGTGCCAGCAGAGGAGGGGACAGGTCGAAGACCCAGTACTTC.

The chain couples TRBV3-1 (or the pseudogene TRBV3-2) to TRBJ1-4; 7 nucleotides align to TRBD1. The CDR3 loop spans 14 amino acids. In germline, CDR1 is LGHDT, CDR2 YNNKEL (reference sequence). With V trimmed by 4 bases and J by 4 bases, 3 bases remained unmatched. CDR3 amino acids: CASSRQGDNEKLFF. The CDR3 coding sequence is TGTGCCAGCAGCCGACAGGGAGATAATGAAAAACTGTTTTTT.

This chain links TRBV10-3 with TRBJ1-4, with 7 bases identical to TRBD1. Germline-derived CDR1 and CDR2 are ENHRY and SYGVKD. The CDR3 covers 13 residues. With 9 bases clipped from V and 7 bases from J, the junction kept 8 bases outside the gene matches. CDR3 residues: CAIGQDATEKLFF. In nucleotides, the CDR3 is TGTGCCATTGGACAGGACGCGACTGAAAAACTGTTTTTT.

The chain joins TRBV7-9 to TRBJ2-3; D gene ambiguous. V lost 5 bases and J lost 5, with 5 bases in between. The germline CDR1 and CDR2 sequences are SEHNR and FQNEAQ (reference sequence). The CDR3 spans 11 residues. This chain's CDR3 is CASSPLDTQYF. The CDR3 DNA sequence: TGTGCCAGCAGCCCATTAGATACGCAGTATTTT.

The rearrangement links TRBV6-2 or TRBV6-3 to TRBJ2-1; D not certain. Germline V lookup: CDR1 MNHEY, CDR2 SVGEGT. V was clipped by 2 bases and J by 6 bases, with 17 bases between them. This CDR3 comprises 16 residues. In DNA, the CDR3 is TGTGCCAGCAGTTACCGCCTCGGTTCAAACTTCAATGAGCAGTTCTTC. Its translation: CASSYRLGSNFNEQFF.

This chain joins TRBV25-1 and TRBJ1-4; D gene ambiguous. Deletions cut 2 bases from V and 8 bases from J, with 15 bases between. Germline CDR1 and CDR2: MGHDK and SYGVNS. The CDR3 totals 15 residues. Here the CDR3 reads CASSENRMGSEKLFF. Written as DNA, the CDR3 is TGTGCCAGCAGTGAAAATCGGATGGGGAGCGAAAAACTGTTTTTT.

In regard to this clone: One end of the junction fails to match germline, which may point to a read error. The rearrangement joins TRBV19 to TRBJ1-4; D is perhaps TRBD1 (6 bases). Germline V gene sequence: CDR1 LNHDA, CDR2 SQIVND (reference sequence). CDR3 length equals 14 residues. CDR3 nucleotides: TGTGCCAGTAGCATAGGACAGTTTCGTGAAAAACTGTTTTTT. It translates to CASSIGQFREKLFF.

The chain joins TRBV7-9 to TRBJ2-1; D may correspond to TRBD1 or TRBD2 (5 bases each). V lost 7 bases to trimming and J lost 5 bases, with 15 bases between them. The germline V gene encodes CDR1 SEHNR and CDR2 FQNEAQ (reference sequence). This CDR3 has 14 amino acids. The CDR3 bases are TGTGCCAGCATGCCCCCGGGACCCAACAATGAGCAGTTCTTC. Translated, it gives CASMPPGPNNEQFF. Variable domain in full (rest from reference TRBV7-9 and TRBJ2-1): DTGVSQNPRHKITKRGQNVTFRCDPISEHNRLYWYRQTLGQGPEFLTYFQNEAQLEKSRLLSDRFSAERPKGSFSTLEIQRTEQGDSAMYLCASMPPGPNNEQFFGPGTRLTVL.

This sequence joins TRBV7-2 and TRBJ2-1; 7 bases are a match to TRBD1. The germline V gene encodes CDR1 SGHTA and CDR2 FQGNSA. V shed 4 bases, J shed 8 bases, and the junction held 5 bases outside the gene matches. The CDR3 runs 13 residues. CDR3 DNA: TGTGCCAGCAGCTCTAAAGGGGGCCATGAGCAGTTCTTC. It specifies CASSSKGGHEQFF.

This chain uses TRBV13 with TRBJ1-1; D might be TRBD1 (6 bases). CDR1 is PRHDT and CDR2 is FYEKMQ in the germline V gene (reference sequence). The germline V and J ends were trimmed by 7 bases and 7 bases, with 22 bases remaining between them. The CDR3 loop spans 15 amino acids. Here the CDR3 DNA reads TGTGCCAGCACCTCGAGGACCCAGGGGTGGATTGAAGCTTTCTTT. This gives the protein CASTSRTQGWIEAFF.

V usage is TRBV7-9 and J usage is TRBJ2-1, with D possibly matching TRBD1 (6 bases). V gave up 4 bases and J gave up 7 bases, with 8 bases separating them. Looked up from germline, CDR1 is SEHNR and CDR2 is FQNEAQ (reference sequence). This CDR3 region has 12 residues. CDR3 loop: CASSYGQNEQFF. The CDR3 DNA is TGTGCCAGCAGCTATGGACAGAATGAGCAGTTCTTC.

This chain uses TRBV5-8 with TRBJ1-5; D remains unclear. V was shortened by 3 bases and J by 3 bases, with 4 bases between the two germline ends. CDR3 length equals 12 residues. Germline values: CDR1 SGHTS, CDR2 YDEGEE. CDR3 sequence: CASSSPNQPQHF. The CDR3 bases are TGTGCCAGCAGCTCTCCCAATCAGCCCCAGCATTTT.

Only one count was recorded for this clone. The chain's CDR3 is CASSSGTERGNEQFF. As DNA, the CDR3 is TGTGCCAGCAGCTCCGGGACAGAAAGGGGCAATGAGCAGTTCTTC. The chain links TRBV7-3 to TRBJ2-1; 7 bases are shared with TRBD1. Trimming took 4 bases from V and 6 from J; bases not matched to a gene: 9. CDR3 length equals 15 residues. The germline V gene has CDR1 SGHTA and CDR2 FQGTGA.